The 30 T cell receptor beta chains presented below share a single source sample, sequenced in a study of cytomegalovirus exposure and HLA in healthy donors. Vbeta (60) and Jbeta (13) primers were used in the PCR. Measured with immunoSEQ multiplex PCR; TCRdb has only the in-frame clones, and not every one. The table has some 110,000 clones, 10% seen once; the top ten hold approximately 6%. Sequenced sample: PBMCs. Source of these receptors: a man aged 35-49 years in good health and CMV-seropositive.

The genes are TRBV25-1 and TRBJ2-7; D possibly corresponds to TRBD2 (5 bases). The CDR3 loop spans 15 amino acids. V was pared by 3 bases and J by 1 base, with 13 bases between. Germline V gene lookup returns CDR1 MGHDK and CDR2 SYGVNS. The CDR3 protein is CASSDLTWTSYEQYF. Here the CDR3 DNA reads TGTGCCAGCAGTGACCTAACGTGGACTTCCTACGAGCAGTACTTC.

This chain joins TRBV10-3 and TRBJ2-7; TRBD1 might be the D (5 bases). Germline V gene data show CDR1 as ENHRY and CDR2 as SYGVKD. This CDR3 spans 15 amino acids. Trimming removed 5 bases from V and 4 bases from J, with 18 bases in between. The CDR3 region has the DNA TGTGCCATCAGTCTCCTCGGCAGGGTGGGGTACGAGCAGTACTTC. Protein sequence: CAISLLGRVGYEQYF.

The V gene is TRBV19, the J gene TRBJ1-2; perhaps TRBD1 as D (6 bases). Trimming cost V 3 bases and J 4 bases, with 9 bases left between them. Germline CDR1 LNHDA, CDR2 SQIVND (reference sequence). This CDR3 contains 13 residues. CDR3 sequence: CASSMTGSYGYTF. For the CDR3, the DNA is TGTGCCAGTAGTATGACAGGATCCTATGGCTACACCTTC.

The chain links TRBV28 to TRBJ2-1, with TRBD2 identical over 7 bases. The germline gives CDR1 MDHEN, CDR2 SYDVKM. The J segment lost 6 bases and the V segment lost 7 bases, leaving 9 bases of the junction unmatched. The CDR3 spans 14 residues. The CDR3 protein is CASTTSGLSNEQFF. The CDR3 DNA sequence: TGTGCCAGCACGACCTCGGGACTAAGCAATGAGCAGTTCTTC.

This clone was observed a handful of times. Germline is not matched at one junction end, which may reflect a read error. The CDR3: CSAKLGDRMGF. Written as DNA, the CDR3 is TGCAGTGCAAAATTGGGGGACAGGATGGGCTTC. This chain uses TRBV20-1 with TRBJ2-7; 8 nucleotides align to TRBD1. The germline V gene encodes CDR1 DFQATT and CDR2 SNEGSKA (reference sequence). The CDR3 is made up of 11 amino acids.

The chain employs TRBV5-6 and TRBJ2-1; TRBD2 matches at 14 bases. Germline V gene lookup returns CDR1 SGHDT and CDR2 YYEEEE. This CDR3 comprises 17 residues. V was pared by 4 bases and J by 3 bases, with 6 bases of the junction left unmatched. Written as DNA, the CDR3 is TGTGCCAGCAGCCCGGGACTAGCGGGAGTTATCTACAATGAGCAGTTCTTC. It is translated as CASSPGLAGVIYNEQFF.

This sequence joins TRBV5-8 and TRBJ2-2, with no clear D. CDR3 length: 14 amino acids. Trimming cost V 4 bases and J 5 bases, with 12 bases left between them. The germline CDR1 and CDR2 sequences are SGHTS and YDEGEE. Here the CDR3 reads CASSVRSATGELFF. The CDR3 DNA reads as TGTGCCAGCAGCGTTAGGTCAGCGACCGGGGAGCTGTTTTTT.

This clone was detected only a few times. This rearrangement joins TRBV6-5 to TRBJ1-6; 7 bases agree with TRBD1. Germline CDR1 is MNHEY and CDR2 is SVGAGI. V dropped 4 bases and J dropped 7; count of bases not matched to a gene: 4. The CDR3 loop spans 14 amino acids. This chain's CDR3 is CASSFRDRNSPLHF. In DNA, the CDR3 is TGTGCCAGCAGTTTCCGGGACAGAAATTCACCCCTCCACTTT.

This clone was observed many times. The sample holds other DNA sequences that translate to the same CDR3. In nucleotides, the CDR3 is TGTGCCAGTAGTATAGACAGTAGCAATCAGCCCCAGCATTTT. This sequence encodes CASSIDSSNQPQHF. The rearrangement links TRBV19 to TRBJ1-5; the D is unclear. There are 14 residues in the CDR3. CDR1 LNHDA and CDR2 SQIVND come from the germline V gene (reference sequence). Trimming left V 0 bases short and J 0 bases short, with 3 bases between.

The genes are TRBV6-1 and TRBJ2-2, with a tentative D call TRBD2 (5 bases). The CDR3 is 13 residues long. V was shortened by 1 base and J by 6 bases, with 6 bases between the two germline ends. Germline CDR1 reads MNHNS; CDR2 reads SASEGT. In DNA form, the CDR3 reads TGTGCCAGCAGTGAAGGGACTTCCGGGGAGCTGTTTTTT. Residues: CASSEGTSGELFF.

This sequence joins TRBV5-1 and TRBJ2-7; 8 nucleotides line up with TRBD1. In germline, CDR1 is SGHRS, CDR2 YFSETQ. The CDR3 has 15 residues. The V gene end was trimmed by 4 bases and the J gene end by 4 bases; junction bases not matched to a gene: 10. Here the CDR3 reads CASSTTGTGPYEQYF. The DNA for the CDR3 is TGCGCCAGCAGCACGACCGGGACAGGCCCTTACGAGCAGTACTTC.

This chain links TRBV7-9 with TRBJ2-5; 8 bases fit TRBD2. There are 16 residues in the CDR3. V shed 3 bases and J 5 bases; nucleotides not matched to a gene: 11. Germline-derived CDR1 and CDR2 are SEHNR and FQNEAQ (reference sequence). CDR3 bases: TGTGCCAGCAGCTTGGATTGGACTAGCATAGTGGAGACCCAGTACTTC. It is translated as CASSLDWTSIVETQYF.

The rearrangement joins TRBV28 to TRBJ1-4; 8 bases map to TRBD1. CDR1 MDHEN and CDR2 SYDVKM come from the germline V gene. J was trimmed by 5 bases and V by 6 bases; bases with no gene match: 5. There are 14 residues in the CDR3. The CDR3 nucleotides read TGTGCCAGCAGGCCCGGGACAGGCAATGAAAAACTGTTTTTT. As protein: CASRPGTGNEKLFF.

This clone was picked up a small number of times. The chain recombines TRBV28 with TRBJ2-3; 7 bases align to TRBD1. The CDR3 is 16 residues long. Germline V gene sequence: CDR1 MDHEN, CDR2 SYDVKM. Germline trimming cut 2 bases from V and 1 base from J; bases unmatched to any gene: 6. The CDR3 spells CASSLEDTGGTDTQYF. The CDR3 nucleotides read TGTGCCAGCAGTTTAGAAGACACAGGGGGCACAGATACGCAGTATTTT.

This chain joins TRBV4-3 and TRBJ2-7; D might be TRBD2 (6 bases). The CDR3 is 15 amino acids. With 4 bases removed from V and 3 bases from J, the gap between germline ends came to 16 bases. Germline V gives CDR1 LGHNA, CDR2 YSLEER. CDR3 protein: CASSPFEGGLYEQYF. CDR3 bases: TGCGCCAGCAGCCCCTTTGAGGGAGGCCTCTACGAGCAGTACTTC.

The sample holds a few counts of this clone. The chain recombines TRBV10-3 with TRBJ2-3; 9 bases align to TRBD2. The germline V gene has CDR1 ENHRY and CDR2 SYGVKD. The CDR3 runs to 15 residues. The trim removed 10 bases at V and 6 bases at J, leaving 14 bases unmatched. The DNA for the CDR3 is TGTGCCAGCCTGACTAGCGGAGGGGGGACGGATACGCAGTATTTT. Encoded protein: CASLTSGGGTDTQYF.

The chain links TRBV9 to TRBJ2-2; a possible D gene is TRBD2 (6 bases). In germline, CDR1 is SGDLS, CDR2 YYNGEE. The CDR3 has 14 amino acids. The germline V and J ends were trimmed by 3 bases and 2 bases, with 8 bases remaining between them. CDR3 sequence: CASSGRVNTGELFF. The CDR3 bases are TGTGCCAGCAGCGGGAGGGTTAACACCGGGGAGCTGTTTTTT.

This clone was picked up a small number of times. V usage is TRBV14 and J usage is TRBJ2-7, with a possible D match to TRBD2 (6 bases). With 3 bases removed from V and 6 bases from J, the gap between germline ends came to 15 bases. CDR1 and CDR2 from the germline V gene are SGHDN and FVKESK. CDR3 length: 14 residues. The CDR3, as DNA: TGTGCCAGCAGCCACCTTAGGGGAGGATTCGAGCAGTACTTC. Its protein product is CASSHLRGGFEQYF.

The rearrangement links TRBV15 to TRBJ2-3, with a tentative D call TRBD2 (6 bases). V was cut by 7 bases and J by 3 bases, with 20 bases left in between. This CDR3 has 16 amino acids. CDR1 LNHNV and CDR2 YYDKDF come from the germline V gene (reference sequence). DNA for the CDR3: TGTGCCACCAACCCTACACCGGAGGGTTGGACAGATACGCAGTATTTT. Protein sequence: CATNPTPEGWTDTQYF.

This chain joins TRBV4-1 and TRBJ2-7; TRBD1 might be the D (7 bases). CDR1 MGHRA and CDR2 YSYEKL come from the germline V gene. V was clipped by 0 bases and J by 3 bases, with 12 bases between them. The CDR3 totals 15 residues. CDR3 amino acids: CASSQDGQGGYEQYF. As DNA, the CDR3 is TGCGCCAGCAGCCAAGATGGGCAGGGGGGCTACGAGCAGTACTTC.

The CDR3 nucleotides read TGTGCCAGCAGCGAGAGAGGCTACGAGCAGTACTTC. Translation: CASSERGYEQYF. The chain recombines TRBV7-2 with TRBJ2-7; no definite D call. The CDR3 runs 12 residues. Between the trimmed V and J ends, which lost 5 bases and 3 bases, there was a span of 8 bases. The germline V gene encodes CDR1 SGHTA and CDR2 FQGNSA.

V is TRBV5-4 and J is TRBJ2-2, with 8 bases that match TRBD2. From germline, CDR1 is SGHNT and CDR2 YYREEE (reference sequence). V shed 0 bases, J shed 6 bases, and the junction held 4 bases outside the gene matches. CDR3 size: 15 residues. The CDR3: CASSLALAVPGELFF. CDR3 sequence (DNA): TGTGCCAGCAGCTTGGCACTAGCGGTACCCGGGGAGCTGTTTTTT.

The V call is TRBV5-1, the J call TRBJ2-7, with 7 bases identical to TRBD2. The CDR3 runs 15 residues. The J segment lost 3 bases and the V segment lost 0 bases, leaving 6 bases of the junction unmatched. Per germline, CDR1 SGHRS and CDR2 YFSETQ. The CDR3 nucleotides are TGCGCCAGCAGCTTGGCTGCTAGCGGCAACTACGAGCAGTACTTC. Its translation: CASSLAASGNYEQYF.

The chain recombines TRBV6-5 with TRBJ2-1; 7 nucleotides align to TRBD2. The V and J ends lost 4 bases and 5 bases, in that order; junction bases with no gene match: 8. The CDR3 totals 15 residues. Germline V lookup: CDR1 MNHEY, CDR2 SVGAGI. CDR3 loop: CASSFLGGTNNEQFF. DNA of the CDR3: TGTGCCAGCAGTTTTTTGGGGGGGACTAACAATGAGCAGTTCTTC.

The chain combines TRBV5-8 with TRBJ1-4; possible D gene TRBD1, 6 bases. Trimming left V 3 bases short and J 5 bases short, with 14 bases between. Germline assignment: CDR1 SGHTS and CDR2 YDEGEE. The CDR3 length is 15 residues. CDR3 sequence (DNA): TGTGCCAGCAGCTACGGACAGAGCGTGAATGAAAAACTGTTTTTT. Translating gives CASSYGQSVNEKLFF.

This clone was counted only a few times. The rearrangement uses TRBV11-2 and TRBJ2-3; D is perhaps TRBD1 (5 bases). Trimming shortened V by 1 base and J by 6 bases, and 14 bases separated the two germline ends. Germline V CDR1 and CDR2: SGHAT, FQNNGV. The CDR3 contains 15 residues. CDR3 protein: CASSLGYSSGDTQYF. For the CDR3, the DNA is TGTGCCAGCAGCTTAGGCTACAGCTCAGGGGATACGCAGTATTTT.

J is TRBJ2-7 and V is TRBV6-1, with 10 nucleotides matching TRBD1. V was pared by 3 bases and J by 9 bases, with 8 bases of the junction left unmatched. The CDR3 is made up of 14 amino acids. The germline CDR1 and CDR2 sequences are MNHNS and SASEGT. CDR3 protein: CASSDMGQGFGQYF. CDR3 DNA: TGTGCCAGCAGTGATATGGGACAGGGGTTTGGGCAGTACTTC.

The CDR3 here is CASSHPGTSLHNEQFF. CDR3 coding DNA: TGTGCCAGCAGCCATCCTGGGACTAGTCTACACAATGAGCAGTTCTTC. The V call is TRBV5-6, the J call TRBJ2-1; 8 nucleotides agree with TRBD2. The CDR3 is 16 amino acids. The V gene's germline CDR1 is SGHDT and CDR2 YYEEEE. Trimming removed 4 bases from V and 5 bases from J; junction bases left unmatched: 11.

The sample holds a few counts of this clone. The chain recombines TRBV29-1 with TRBJ2-1; D unclear. This CDR3 comprises 12 residues. Germline V gene sequence: CDR1 SQVTM, CDR2 ANQGSEA. V lost 3 bases and J lost 4, with 7 bases in between. The CDR3 DNA sequence: TGCAGCGTTGATGTAGCTTACAATGAGCAGTTCTTC. Residues: CSVDVAYNEQFF.

The chain uses TRBV10-1 and TRBJ1-1; TRBD1 agrees at 7 bases. V was clipped by 6 bases and J by 6 bases; unmatched bases: 13. This CDR3 comprises 15 residues. The V gene's germline CDR1 is WNHNN and CDR2 SYGVQD (reference sequence). In DNA, the CDR3 is TGCGCCAGCAGGGACAGGCCAAAACCTTGGGCTGAAGCTTTCTTT. Amino acids: CASRDRPKPWAEAFF.